This T cell receptor beta chain was identified during a study of blood T cell repertoires in COVID-19. Study-wide background: Both acute and convalescent COVID-19 samples were obtained from the United States, Italy and Spain. T cells, B-cell-depleted T cells, or PBMCs provided the cDNA or gDNA that served as material.

Germline loops: CDR1 SGHNT, CDR2 YYREEE (reference sequence). The CDR3 spans 16 residues. The V and J ends lost 4 bases and 1 base, in that order; junction bases with no gene match: 3. In the original processing: Cell counts per sample came from amplifying reference gene primers. The repertoire was sequenced with immunoSEQ multiplex PCR; TCRdb's copy has only in-frame clones and lacks some. The DNA gave D and trimming, while V, J and clone size come from that table. Of 70,000 or so clones listed, over 70% are singletons. The chain joins TRBV5-4 to TRBJ2-7; the match to TRBD2 covers 15 bases. The sequence derives from a man at least 80 years old with active or convalescent COVID-19. Sequenced material: peripheral blood. The CDR3 region has the DNA TGTGCCAGCAGCGGAGGACTAGCGGGAGGGTCCTACGAGCAGTACTTC. Its protein is CASSGGLAGGSYEQYF.